This TCR beta chain originates from a study of T cell responses to AZD1222 COVID-19 vaccine. About the study: Pooled in the analysis were second doses at about 4 or about 12 weeks.

The CDR3 has 15 residues. Germline CDR1 SGHRS, CDR2 YFSETQ. The J segment lost 2 bases and the V segment lost 4 bases, leaving 6 bases of the junction unmatched. Profiling relied on immunoSEQ multiplex PCR, and the TCRdb table lists in-frame clones only, not all of them. This table holds some 130,000 clones, 91% found once. This specimen was peripheral blood, taken on day 0 of AZD1222 vaccination. This chain links TRBV5-1 with TRBJ1-5, with TRBD1 matching over 7 bases. This clonotype was obtained from an adult in good health. CDR3 sequence: CASSPGQIGNQPQHF. The CDR3 DNA follows: TGCGCCAGCAGCCCGGGACAGATTGGCAATCAGCCCCAGCATTTT.